This TCR beta chain was identified during a study of memory CD8 T cells in hepatitis C reinfection. General study points: Roughly five donors were too few for definitive public clonotype conclusions.

The repertoire was sequenced with immunoSEQ multiplex PCR; TCRdb's copy has only in-frame clones and lacks some. The data contain about 50,000 clones, nearly 90% of them seen just once; the ten biggest clones take up 0.6% to 0.85%. From germline, CDR1 is SNHLY and CDR2 FYNNEI. After removal of 8 bases from V and 5 bases from J, the junction contained 8 bases not matched to a gene. The CDR3 runs to 13 residues. Noted time point: late/post reinfection, 12 to 24 weeks after detection. No in vitro expansion preceded TCR sequencing of the sorted cells. In the case of this clone: Its antigen is as yet unknown.

The sample taken for sequencing was naive CD8+ T cells sorted from blood. The receptor was derived from a man between 18 and 35 years old with hepatitis C virus infection. The J gene is TRBJ2-5, the V gene TRBV2; 7 bases are shared with TRBD1. CDR3 region: CASGQADDETQYF. Written as DNA, the CDR3 is TGTGCCAGCGGACAGGCCGATGACGAGACCCAGTACTTC.